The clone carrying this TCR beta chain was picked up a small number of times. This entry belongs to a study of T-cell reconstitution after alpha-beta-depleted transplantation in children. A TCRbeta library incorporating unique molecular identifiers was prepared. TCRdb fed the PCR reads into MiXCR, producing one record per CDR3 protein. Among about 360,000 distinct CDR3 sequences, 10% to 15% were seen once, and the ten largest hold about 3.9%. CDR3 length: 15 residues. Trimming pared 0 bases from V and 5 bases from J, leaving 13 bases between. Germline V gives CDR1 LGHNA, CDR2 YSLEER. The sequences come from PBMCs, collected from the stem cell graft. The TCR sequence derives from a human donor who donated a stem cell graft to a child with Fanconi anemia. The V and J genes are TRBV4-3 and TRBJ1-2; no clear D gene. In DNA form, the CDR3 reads TGCGCCAGCAGCCAAGAAACAGCATCGGTGTATGGCTACACCTTC. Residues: CASSQETASVYGYTF.